Listed below are T cell receptor beta chains from one sample, sequenced in a study of beta chain features in type 1 diabetes. Using immunoSEQ multiplex PCR, the repertoire was profiled, and TCRdb retains in-frame clones only, with some absent. This table has more than 550,000 clones, 11% to 15% appearing once. The sample comprised naive CD4+ T cells from blood. Receptor source: a man younger than 35 with type 1 diabetes. CDR3s include the opening cysteine and the closing phenylalanine or tryptophan. Each record gives: D gene, clone size, V gene, J gene, CDR3 protein, CDR3 DNA. A D gene is named only where the DNA matches it firmly. Clone size, where shown, is once, few, many, or a class for clones that have expanded.

D gene: -; clone size: -; V gene: TRBV6-5; J gene: TRBJ1-1; CDR3 protein: CASSYGRGNTEAFF; CDR3 DNA: TGTGCCAGCAGTTACGGTCGGGGAAACACTGAAGCTTTCTTT
D gene: TRBD2; clone size: -; V gene: TRBV6-5; J gene: TRBJ2-3; CDR3 protein: CASSYSGVGTDTQYF; CDR3 DNA: TGTGCCAGCAGCTATAGCGGGGTGGGCACAGATACGCAGTATTTT
D gene: -; clone size: few; V gene: TRBV7-9; J gene: TRBJ2-6; CDR3 protein: CASSPTRASGANVLTF; CDR3 DNA: TGTGCCAGCAGCCCGACCCGGGCCTCTGGGGCCAACGTCCTGACTTTC
D gene: -; clone size: few; V gene: TRBV18; J gene: TRBJ2-7; CDR3 protein: CASSPQRGFSYEQYF; CDR3 DNA: TGTGCCAGCTCACCACAACGCGGGTTCTCCTACGAGCAGTACTTC
D gene: TRBD1; clone size: few; V gene: TRBV4-2; J gene: TRBJ1-5; CDR3 protein: CASSQDLRQGGDQPQHF; CDR3 DNA: TGTGCCAGCAGCCAAGATTTGAGACAGGGTGGGGATCAGCCCCAGCATTTT
D gene: -; clone size: -; V gene: TRBV18; J gene: TRBJ2-1; CDR3 protein: CASSPATKVEQFF; CDR3 DNA: TGTGCCAGCTCACCCGCGACAAAGGTCGAGCAGTTCTTC
D gene: -; clone size: -; V gene: TRBV30; J gene: TRBJ2-7; CDR3 protein: CAWRDSSYEQYF; CDR3 DNA: TGTGCCTGGAGAGACTCTTCCTACGAGCAGTACTTC
D gene: -; clone size: few; V gene: TRBV30; J gene: TRBJ2-5; CDR3 protein: CAWRRQETQYF; CDR3 DNA: TGTGCCTGGAGACGGCAAGAGACCCAGTACTTC
D gene: -; clone size: -; V gene: TRBV15; J gene: TRBJ2-7; CDR3 protein: CATSRDRFEEQYF; CDR3 DNA: TGTGCCACCAGCAGAGATAGATTTGAAGAGCAGTACTTC
D gene: -; clone size: few; V gene: TRBV18; J gene: TRBJ2-5; CDR3 protein: CASSPPRETQYF; CDR3 DNA: TGTGCCAGCTCACCACCTCGGGAGACCCAGTACTTC
D gene: -; clone size: -; V gene: TRBV7-2; J gene: TRBJ2-1; CDR3 protein: CASSAGQLIYNEQFF; CDR3 DNA: TGTGCCAGCAGCGCTGGACAGCTAATTTACAATGAGCAGTTCTTC
D gene: -; clone size: -; V gene: TRBV30; J gene: TRBJ1-5; CDR3 protein: CAWETQGHQPQHF; CDR3 DNA: TGTGCCTGGGAAACACAGGGCCATCAGCCCCAGCATTTT
D gene: -; clone size: -; V gene: TRBV30; J gene: TRBJ1-1; CDR3 protein: CAWSVHPGTLNTEAFF; CDR3 DNA: TGTGCCTGGAGTGTCCACCCCGGGACATTGAACACTGAAGCTTTCTTT
D gene: -; clone size: many; V gene: TRBV4-3; J gene: TRBJ2-4; CDR3 protein: CASSQAVGWEDRNIQYF; CDR3 DNA: TGCGCCAGCAGCCAGGCCGTTGGATGGGAGGACCGAAACATTCAGTACTTC
D gene: TRBD2; clone size: few; V gene: TRBV29-1; J gene: TRBJ2-7; CDR3 protein: CSVQPRDYQYEQYF; CDR3 DNA: TGCAGCGTTCAGCCAAGGGACTACCAATACGAGCAGTACTTC
D gene: -; clone size: few; V gene: TRBV20-1; J gene: TRBJ2-7; CDR3 protein: CSARDPYEQYF; CDR3 DNA: TGCAGTGCTAGAGATCCATACGAGCAGTACTTC
D gene: TRBD1; clone size: few; V gene: TRBV10-3; J gene: TRBJ1-1; CDR3 protein: CAISQTGSDTEAFF; CDR3 DNA: TGTGCCATCAGCCAGACAGGGTCGGACACTGAAGCTTTCTTT
D gene: -; clone size: few; V gene: TRBV28; J gene: TRBJ1-4; CDR3 protein: CASSSGGVREKLFF; CDR3 DNA: TGTGCCAGCAGTTCCGGGGGCGTACGGGAAAAACTGTTTTTT
D gene: -; clone size: -; V gene: TRBV30; J gene: TRBJ2-5; CDR3 protein: CAWSAPLETQYF; CDR3 DNA: TGTGCCTGGAGTGCCCCCCTTGAGACCCAGTACTTC
D gene: -; clone size: -; V gene: TRBV5-1; J gene: TRBJ1-1; CDR3 protein: CASSFAGGTNTEAFF; CDR3 DNA: TGCGCCAGCAGCTTCGCTGGAGGGACGAACACTGAAGCTTTCTTT
D gene: TRBD1; clone size: few; V gene: TRBV7-3; J gene: TRBJ2-1; CDR3 protein: CASSGRGQGLPNEQFF; CDR3 DNA: TGTGCCAGCAGCGGTAGGGGACAGGGCCTACCAAATGAGCAGTTCTTC
D gene: TRBD2; clone size: few; V gene: TRBV30; J gene: TRBJ2-1; CDR3 protein: CAWSGGAGTSGGASYNEQFF; CDR3 DNA: TGTGCCTGGAGTGGAGGAGCCGGGACTAGCGGGGGCGCCTCCTACAATGAGCAGTTCTTC
D gene: -; clone size: -; V gene: TRBV30; J gene: TRBJ1-2; CDR3 protein: CAWLFNYGYTF; CDR3 DNA: TGTGCCTGGCTATTTAACTATGGCTACACCTTC
D gene: -; clone size: -; V gene: TRBV9; J gene: TRBJ2-3; CDR3 protein: CASSGVRGGKDTQYF; CDR3 DNA: TGTGCCAGCAGCGGAGTGCGTGGGGGCAAAGATACGCAGTATTTT
D gene: -; clone size: -; V gene: TRBV4-2; J gene: TRBJ2-7; CDR3 protein: CASSQGDEQYF; CDR3 DNA: TGTGCCAGCAGCCAAGGCGACGAGCAGTACTTC
D gene: TRBD1; clone size: -; V gene: TRBV10-3; J gene: TRBJ2-7; CDR3 protein: CATLRTGGTYEQYF; CDR3 DNA: TGTGCCACCCTCAGGACAGGGGGCACCTACGAGCAGTACTTC
D gene: TRBD1; clone size: -; V gene: TRBV7-9; J gene: TRBJ2-3; CDR3 protein: CASSLGQGIGDTQYF; CDR3 DNA: TGTGCCAGCAGCTTGGGACAGGGGATAGGAGATACGCAGTATTTT
D gene: -; clone size: -; V gene: TRBV15; J gene: TRBJ1-2; CDR3 protein: CATSRPYLYGYTF; CDR3 DNA: TGTGCCACCAGCCGGCCCTACCTTTATGGCTACACCTTC
D gene: TRBD1; clone size: -; V gene: TRBV7-2; J gene: TRBJ2-7; CDR3 protein: CASSPSGQGATPYEQYF; CDR3 DNA: TGTGCCAGCAGCCCCTCAGGACAGGGGGCAACACCCTACGAGCAGTACTTC
D gene: -; clone size: few; V gene: TRBV6-6; J gene: TRBJ2-5; CDR3 protein: CASSYSPAIVETQYF; CDR3 DNA: TGTGCCAGCAGTTACTCGCCTGCCATCGTGGAGACCCAGTACTTC
D gene: -; clone size: -; V gene: TRBV11-3; J gene: TRBJ2-1; CDR3 protein: CASSLGRGGNEQFF; CDR3 DNA: TGTGCCAGCAGCTTAGGTAGAGGGGGCAATGAGCAGTTCTTC
D gene: -; clone size: few; V gene: TRBV5-6; J gene: TRBJ2-5; CDR3 protein: CASRGESETQYF; CDR3 DNA: TGTGCCAGCAGAGGGGAGTCGGAGACCCAGTACTTC
D gene: -; clone size: -; V gene: TRBV30; J gene: TRBJ1-1; CDR3 protein: CARKGGLNTEAFF; CDR3 DNA: TGTGCCCGGAAGGGAGGCCTGAACACTGAAGCTTTCTTT
D gene: -; clone size: few; V gene: TRBV29-1; J gene: TRBJ2-3; CDR3 protein: CSVRGYSGASTDTQYF; CDR3 DNA: TGCAGCGTGAGGGGGTATAGCGGCGCTAGCACAGATACGCAGTATTTT
D gene: TRBD1; clone size: -; V gene: TRBV13; J gene: TRBJ1-4; CDR3 protein: CASSPRQGAEKLFF; CDR3 DNA: TGTGCCAGCAGTCCTAGACAGGGTGCTGAAAAACTGTTTTTT
D gene: -; clone size: -; V gene: TRBV4-3; J gene: TRBJ1-4; CDR3 protein: CASSQERSPRVEKLFF; CDR3 DNA: TGCGCCAGCAGCCAAGAGCGGTCACCAAGGGTAGAAAAACTGTTTTTT
D gene: -; clone size: -; V gene: TRBV11-2; J gene: TRBJ1-4; CDR3 protein: CASSSRQAEKLFF; CDR3 DNA: TGTGCCAGCAGCTCTCGACAGGCTGAAAAACTGTTTTTT
D gene: TRBD1; clone size: few; V gene: TRBV6-5; J gene: TRBJ2-1; CDR3 protein: CATKGAIEQFF; CDR3 DNA: TGTGCCACCAAGGGGGCGATCGAGCAGTTCTTC
D gene: -; clone size: -; V gene: TRBV23-1; J gene: TRBJ2-1; CDR3 protein: CATPSGFRNEQFF; CDR3 DNA: TGCGCCACCCCATCGGGATTTCGGAATGAGCAGTTCTTC
D gene: TRBD2; clone size: few; V gene: TRBV7-2; J gene: TRBJ2-3; CDR3 protein: CASSSRGGPGTDTQYF; CDR3 DNA: TGTGCCAGCAGCTCGCGGGGGGGCCCTGGCACAGATACGCAGTATTTT
D gene: TRBD1; clone size: -; V gene: TRBV4-1; J gene: TRBJ1-3; CDR3 protein: CASSPIQQGTIYF; CDR3 DNA: TGCGCCAGCAGCCCCATTCAACAGGGGACCATATATTTT
D gene: -; clone size: few; V gene: TRBV10-3; J gene: TRBJ2-5; CDR3 protein: CAISEPQGGETQYF; CDR3 DNA: TGTGCCATCAGTGAGCCTCAGGGTGGGGAGACCCAGTACTTC
D gene: -; clone size: -; V gene: TRBV18; J gene: TRBJ2-3; CDR3 protein: CASSPTRGGEYF; CDR3 DNA: TGTGCCAGCTCACCCACCCGCGGCGGCGAGTATTTT
D gene: -; clone size: few; V gene: TRBV10-3; J gene: TRBJ2-1; CDR3 protein: CATAQGSSYNEQFF; CDR3 DNA: TGTGCCACCGCGCAGGGTAGCTCCTACAATGAGCAGTTCTTC
D gene: TRBD1; clone size: -; V gene: TRBV5-1; J gene: TRBJ1-5; CDR3 protein: CASSLETGEGQPQHF; CDR3 DNA: TGCGCCAGCAGCTTGGAGACAGGGGAAGGTCAGCCCCAGCATTTT
D gene: TRBD2; clone size: -; V gene: TRBV6-5; J gene: TRBJ2-5; CDR3 protein: CASSYGVGLAEETQYF; CDR3 DNA: TGTGCCAGCAGTTACGGTGTTGGGCTAGCGGAAGAGACCCAGTACTTC
D gene: TRBD1; clone size: few; V gene: TRBV29-1; J gene: TRBJ1-2; CDR3 protein: CSVDRDSNYGYTF; CDR3 DNA: TGCAGCGTTGATAGGGACAGTAACTATGGCTACACCTTC
D gene: -; clone size: -; V gene: TRBV28; J gene: TRBJ1-1; CDR3 protein: CASSLARALEAFF; CDR3 DNA: TGTGCCAGCAGTTTAGCCAGAGCCCTTGAAGCTTTCTTT
D gene: -; clone size: -; V gene: TRBV7-2; J gene: TRBJ1-6; CDR3 protein: CATGEGESPLHF; CDR3 DNA: TGTGCCACCGGGGAGGGAGAGTCACCCCTCCACTTT
D gene: -; clone size: few; V gene: TRBV30; J gene: TRBJ1-5; CDR3 protein: CAWSPSHSNQPQHF; CDR3 DNA: TGTGCCTGGAGTCCCTCCCACAGCAATCAGCCCCAGCATTTT